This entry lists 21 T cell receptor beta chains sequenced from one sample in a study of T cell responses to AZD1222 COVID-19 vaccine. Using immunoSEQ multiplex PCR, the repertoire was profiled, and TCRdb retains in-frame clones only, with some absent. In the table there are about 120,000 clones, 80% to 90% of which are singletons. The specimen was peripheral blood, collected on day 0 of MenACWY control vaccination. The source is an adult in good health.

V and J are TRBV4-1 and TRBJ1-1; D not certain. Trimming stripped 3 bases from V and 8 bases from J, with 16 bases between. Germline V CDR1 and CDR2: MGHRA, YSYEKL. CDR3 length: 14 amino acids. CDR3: CASSHPAGGGEAFF. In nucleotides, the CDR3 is TGCGCCAGCAGCCACCCCGCAGGCGGAGGGGAAGCTTTCTTT.

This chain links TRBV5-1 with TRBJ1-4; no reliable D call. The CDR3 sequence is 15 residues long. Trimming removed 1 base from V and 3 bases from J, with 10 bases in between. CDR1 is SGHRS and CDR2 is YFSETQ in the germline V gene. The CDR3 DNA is TGCGCCAGCAGCTTGTCCAGGACCTCTAATGAAAAACTGTTTTTT. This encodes CASSLSRTSNEKLFF.

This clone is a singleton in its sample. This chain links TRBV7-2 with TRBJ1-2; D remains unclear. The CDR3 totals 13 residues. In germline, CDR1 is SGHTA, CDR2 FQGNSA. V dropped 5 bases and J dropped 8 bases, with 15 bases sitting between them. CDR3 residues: CASSPGRVEGYTF. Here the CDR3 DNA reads TGTGCCAGCAGCCCTGGACGCGTGGAGGGCTACACCTTC.

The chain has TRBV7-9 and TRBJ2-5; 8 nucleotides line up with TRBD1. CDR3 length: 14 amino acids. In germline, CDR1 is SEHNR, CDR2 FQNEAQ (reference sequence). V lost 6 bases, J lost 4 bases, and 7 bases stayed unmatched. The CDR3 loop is CASRYGQGGETQYF. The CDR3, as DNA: TGTGCCAGCAGATACGGACAGGGTGGAGAGACCCAGTACTTC.

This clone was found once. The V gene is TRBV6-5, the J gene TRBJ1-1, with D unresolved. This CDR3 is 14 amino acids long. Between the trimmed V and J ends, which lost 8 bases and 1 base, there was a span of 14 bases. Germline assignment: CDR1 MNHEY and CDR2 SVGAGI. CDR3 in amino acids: CASPTTQGNTEAFF. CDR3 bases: TGTGCCAGCCCAACGACACAAGGGAACACTGAAGCTTTCTTT.

The CDR3 DNA reads TGTGCCAGCAGCTTACACCGGGGGGGGCTAGCCAAAAACATTCAGTACTTC. Its protein is CASSLHRGGLAKNIQYF. The J gene is TRBJ2-4, the V gene TRBV7-2; 8 nucleotides agree with TRBD2. Looked up from germline, CDR1 is SGHTA and CDR2 is FQGNSA. The V gene end was trimmed by 2 bases and the J gene end by 0 bases; junction bases not matched to a gene: 6. The CDR3 runs 17 residues.

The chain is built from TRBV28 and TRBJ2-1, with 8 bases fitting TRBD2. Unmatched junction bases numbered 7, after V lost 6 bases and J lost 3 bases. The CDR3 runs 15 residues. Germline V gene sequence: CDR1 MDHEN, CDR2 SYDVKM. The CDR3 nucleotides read TGTGCCAGCAGCCACGGGACTAGGCGCTACAATGAGCAGTTCTTC. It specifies CASSHGTRRYNEQFF.

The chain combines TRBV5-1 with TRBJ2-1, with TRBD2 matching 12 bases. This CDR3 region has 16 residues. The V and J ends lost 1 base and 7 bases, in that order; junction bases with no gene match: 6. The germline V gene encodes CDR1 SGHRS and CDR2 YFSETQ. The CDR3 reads CASSLIPSGGDNEQFF. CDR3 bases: TGCGCCAGCAGCTTGATCCCTAGCGGGGGGGATAATGAGCAGTTCTTC.

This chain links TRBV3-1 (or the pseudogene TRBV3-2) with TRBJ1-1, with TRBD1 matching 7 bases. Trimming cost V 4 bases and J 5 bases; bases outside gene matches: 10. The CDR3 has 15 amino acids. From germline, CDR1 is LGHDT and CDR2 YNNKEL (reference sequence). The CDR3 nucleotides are TGTGCCAGCAGCCTAACCTGGGCAGGGGGGACTGAAGCTTTCTTT. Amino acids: CASSLTWAGGTEAFF.

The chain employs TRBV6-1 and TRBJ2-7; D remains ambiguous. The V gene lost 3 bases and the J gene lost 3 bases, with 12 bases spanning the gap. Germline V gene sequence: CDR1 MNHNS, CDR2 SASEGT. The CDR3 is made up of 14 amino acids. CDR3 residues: CASSEGGSYYEQYF. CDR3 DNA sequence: TGTGCCAGCAGTGAGGGCGGTTCATACTACGAGCAGTACTTC.

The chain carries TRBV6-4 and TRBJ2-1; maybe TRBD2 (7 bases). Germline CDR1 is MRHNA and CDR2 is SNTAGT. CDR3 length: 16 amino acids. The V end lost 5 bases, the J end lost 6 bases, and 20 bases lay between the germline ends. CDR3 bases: TGTGCCAGCAGTCCTACTCTGGGGGGGCCGCCCAATGAGCAGTTCTTC. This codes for CASSPTLGGPPNEQFF.

The CDR3, as DNA: TGTGCCAGCAGCTTCCCCGGGACAGGCAATTCACCCCTCCACTTT. Amino acids: CASSFPGTGNSPLHF. This chain links TRBV5-4 with TRBJ1-6; 8 bases match TRBD1. With V trimmed by 2 bases and J by 7 bases, 5 bases remained unmatched. CDR1 is SGHNT, CDR2 YYREEE, per germline (reference sequence). CDR3 length: 15 amino acids. Full variable domain (remainder filled in from reference TRBV5-4 and TRBJ1-6): ETGVTQSPTHLIKTRGQQVTLRCSSQSGHNTVSWYQQALGQGPQFIFQYYREEENGRGNFPPRFSGLQFPNYSSELNVNALELDDSALYLCASSFPGTGNSPLHFGNGTRLTVT.

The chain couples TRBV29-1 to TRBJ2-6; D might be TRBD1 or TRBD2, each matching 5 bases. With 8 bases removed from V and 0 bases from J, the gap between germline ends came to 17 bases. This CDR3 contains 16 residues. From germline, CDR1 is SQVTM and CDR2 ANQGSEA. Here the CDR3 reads CSIAGASDSGANVLTF. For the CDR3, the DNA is TGCAGCATAGCCGGGGCTTCTGACTCTGGGGCCAACGTCCTGACTTTC.

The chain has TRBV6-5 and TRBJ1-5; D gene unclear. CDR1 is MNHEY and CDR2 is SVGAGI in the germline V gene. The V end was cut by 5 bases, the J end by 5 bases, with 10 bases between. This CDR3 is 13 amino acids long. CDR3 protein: CASSINGDQPQHF. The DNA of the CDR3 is TGTGCCAGCAGTATCAACGGGGATCAGCCCCAGCATTTT.

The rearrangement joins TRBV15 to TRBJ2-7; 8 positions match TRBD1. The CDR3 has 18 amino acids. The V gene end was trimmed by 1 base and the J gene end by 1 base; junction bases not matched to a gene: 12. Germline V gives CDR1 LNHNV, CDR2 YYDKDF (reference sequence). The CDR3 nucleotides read TGTGCCACCAGCAGAGGACTAACTACAGGGGGAAAATCCTACGAGCAGTACTTC. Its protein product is CATSRGLTTGGKSYEQYF.

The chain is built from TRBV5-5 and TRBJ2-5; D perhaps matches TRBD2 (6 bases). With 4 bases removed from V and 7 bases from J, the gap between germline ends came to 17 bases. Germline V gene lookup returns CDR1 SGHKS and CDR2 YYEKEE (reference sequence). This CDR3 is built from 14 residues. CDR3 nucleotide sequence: TGTGCCAGCAGCCTAAGAGCGGGCCTTGGGACCCAGTACTTC. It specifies CASSLRAGLGTQYF.

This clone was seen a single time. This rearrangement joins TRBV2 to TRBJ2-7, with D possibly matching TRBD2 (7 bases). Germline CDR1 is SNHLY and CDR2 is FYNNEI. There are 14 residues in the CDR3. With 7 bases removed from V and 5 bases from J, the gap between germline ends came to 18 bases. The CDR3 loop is CASTLRGASHEQYF. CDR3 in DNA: TGTGCCAGCACCCTACGGGGGGCGAGCCACGAGCAGTACTTC. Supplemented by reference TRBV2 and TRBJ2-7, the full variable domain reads EPEVTQTPSHQVTQMGQEVILRCVPISNHLYFYWYRQILGQKVEFLVSFYNNEISEKSEIFDDQFSVERPDGSNFTLKIRSTKLEDSAMYFCASTLRGASHEQYFGPGTRLTVT.

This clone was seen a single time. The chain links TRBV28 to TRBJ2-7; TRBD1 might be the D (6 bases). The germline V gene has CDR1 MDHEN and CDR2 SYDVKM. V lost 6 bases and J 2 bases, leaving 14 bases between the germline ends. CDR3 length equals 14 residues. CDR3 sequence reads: CASRAGTSPYEQYF. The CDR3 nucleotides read TGTGCCAGCAGGGCCGGGACATCCCCCTACGAGCAGTACTTC.

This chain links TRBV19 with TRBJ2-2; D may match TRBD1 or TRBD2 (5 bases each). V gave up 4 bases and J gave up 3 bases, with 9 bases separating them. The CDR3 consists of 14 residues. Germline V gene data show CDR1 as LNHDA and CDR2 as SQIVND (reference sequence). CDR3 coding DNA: TGTGCCAGTAGTAAGGGACGGGACACCGGGGAGCTGTTTTTT. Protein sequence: CASSKGRDTGELFF.

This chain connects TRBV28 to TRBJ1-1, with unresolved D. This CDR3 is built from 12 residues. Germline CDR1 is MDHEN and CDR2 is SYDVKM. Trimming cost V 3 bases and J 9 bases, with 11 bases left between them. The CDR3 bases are TGTGCCAGCAGTTTTCGGAGGACCAAAGCTTTCTTT. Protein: CASSFRRTKAFF.

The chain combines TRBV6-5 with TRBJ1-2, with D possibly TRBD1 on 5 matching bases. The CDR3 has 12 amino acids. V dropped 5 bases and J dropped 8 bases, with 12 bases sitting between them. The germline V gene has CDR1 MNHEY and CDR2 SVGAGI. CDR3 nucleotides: TGTGCCAGCAGTCGGGAGGGGCAAGGCTACACCTTC. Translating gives CASSREGQGYTF.